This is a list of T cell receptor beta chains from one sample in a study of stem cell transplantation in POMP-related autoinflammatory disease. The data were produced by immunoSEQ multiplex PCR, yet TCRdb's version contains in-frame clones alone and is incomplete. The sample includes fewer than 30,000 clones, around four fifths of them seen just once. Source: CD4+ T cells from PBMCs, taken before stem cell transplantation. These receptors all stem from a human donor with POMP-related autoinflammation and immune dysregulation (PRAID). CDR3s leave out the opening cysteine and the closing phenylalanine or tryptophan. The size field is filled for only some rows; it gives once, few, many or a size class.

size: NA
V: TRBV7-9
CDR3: ASSSLAGGANTGELF

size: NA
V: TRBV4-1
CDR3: ASSQGRGSYEQY

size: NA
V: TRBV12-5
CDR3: ASGLASLSQGFSGNRDTEAF

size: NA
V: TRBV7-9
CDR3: ASSSGQGGNTEAF

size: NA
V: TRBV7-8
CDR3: ASRTGRGRSYEQY

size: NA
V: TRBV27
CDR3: ASSFRGFPFNEQF

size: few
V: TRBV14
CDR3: ASSQGYRDSPLH

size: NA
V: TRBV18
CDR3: ASSQKTETYEQY

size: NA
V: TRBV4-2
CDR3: ASSQDPLKGRGANVLT

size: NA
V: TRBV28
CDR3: ASSLAGLTGSSGANVLT

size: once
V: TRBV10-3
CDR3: AIAGTANTGELF

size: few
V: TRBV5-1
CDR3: ASSLGTSQVAYEQY

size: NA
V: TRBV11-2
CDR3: ASSLESGLGIQY

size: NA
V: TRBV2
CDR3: ASSEEIVAGTEAF

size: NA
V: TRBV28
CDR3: ASVDRGTTNEKLF

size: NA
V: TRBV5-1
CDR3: ASSSQGNWEKLF

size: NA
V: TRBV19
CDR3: ASSIMASRHQMAQY

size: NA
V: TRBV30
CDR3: AWSGTSGGETQY

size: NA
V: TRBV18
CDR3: ASQGGFSSYNEQF

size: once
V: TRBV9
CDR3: ASSPRLSSYEQY

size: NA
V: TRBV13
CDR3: ASSLADRGGYGYT

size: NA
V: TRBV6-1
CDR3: ASSRQWNTGELF

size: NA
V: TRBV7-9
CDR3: ASSYGEKLF

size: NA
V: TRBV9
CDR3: ASSPRGSLNTEAF

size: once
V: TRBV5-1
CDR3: ASSLAGSTEAF

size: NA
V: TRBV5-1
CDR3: ASSLAGNQPQH

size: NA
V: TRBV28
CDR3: ASGRGGENTIY

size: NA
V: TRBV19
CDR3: ASIRGGWGNQPQH